A single TCR beta chain is shown here with its context. No antigen is known for it. Trimming cost V 5 bases and J 1 base, with 11 bases left between them. Germline CDR1 is SGHVS and CDR2 is FNYEAQ. This CDR3 contains 14 residues. The data were obtained in a study of human T cells and chemical hapten exposure. Study-level background: Patients, largely female, had alopecia areata, totalis or universalis.

One entry per CDR3 protein results from TCRdb running MiXCR on the RACE reads. The table shows roughly 200,000 distinct CDR3 sequences, with around 20% occurring only once. This sample's time point: patch test 1, 2 weeks after DPC sensitization. This sample's treatment: therapeutic diphenylcyclopropenone sensitization with weekly scalp DPC. Study-level points and caveats: Given that the donors had alopecia, their immune response may differ from that seen in healthy people. Counts of expanded TCRs (at PT1) showed a positive correlation with patch test score.

The source of this sequence is a woman in her forties or fifties with alopecia areata. Some clones in this sample may be carry-over from other donors' samples. The chain links TRBV7-6 to TRBJ1-1; D call uncertain. Sequencing used whole blood, obtained in connection with sensitization to the hapten diphenylcyclopropenone (DPC). The CDR3 DNA sequence: TGTGCCAGCAGCCTAACCGACAAGAACACTGAAGCTTTCTTT. Encoded protein: CASSLTDKNTEAFF.